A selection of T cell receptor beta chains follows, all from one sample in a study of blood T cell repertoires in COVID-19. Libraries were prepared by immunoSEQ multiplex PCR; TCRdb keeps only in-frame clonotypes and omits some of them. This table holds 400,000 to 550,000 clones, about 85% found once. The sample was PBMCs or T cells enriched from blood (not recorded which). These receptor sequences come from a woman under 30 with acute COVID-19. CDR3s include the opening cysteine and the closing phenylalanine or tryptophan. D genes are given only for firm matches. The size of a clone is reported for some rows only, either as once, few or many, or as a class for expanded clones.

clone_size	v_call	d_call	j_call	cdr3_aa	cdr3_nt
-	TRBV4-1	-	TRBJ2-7	CASSPGSTYEQYF	TGCGCCAGCAGCCCTGGCTCCACCTACGAGCAGTACTTC
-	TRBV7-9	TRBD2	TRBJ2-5	CASSLASGRGETQYF	TGTGCCAGCAGCTTAGCTAGCGGGAGGGGAGAGACCCAGTACTTC
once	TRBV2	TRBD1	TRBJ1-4	CASSGGQGGEKLFF	TGTGCCAGCAGTGGTGGACAGGGTGGGGAAAAACTGTTTTTT
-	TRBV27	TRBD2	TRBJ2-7	CASSFEWSTSGSEQYF	TGTGCCAGCAGTTTTGAGTGGAGCACTAGCGGGAGCGAGCAGTACTTC
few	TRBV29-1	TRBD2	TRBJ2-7	CSVTSGGANGYEQYF	TGCAGCGTGACTAGCGGGGGGGCCAATGGATACGAGCAGTACTTC
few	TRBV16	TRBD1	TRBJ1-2	CASSPGTGDGYTF	TGTGCCAGCAGCCCAGGGACAGGCGATGGCTACACCTTC
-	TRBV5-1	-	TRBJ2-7	CASSTEGRSEQYF	TGCGCCAGCAGCACGGAAGGGAGGTCCGAGCAGTACTTC
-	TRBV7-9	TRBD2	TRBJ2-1	CASSTRGRTSSYNEQFF	TGTGCCAGCAGCACCCGCGGGCGGACTAGCTCCTACAATGAGCAGTTCTTC
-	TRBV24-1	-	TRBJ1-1	CATSDLYRTEGAFF	TGTGCCACCAGTGATTTGTACCGGACAGAAGGAGCTTTCTTT
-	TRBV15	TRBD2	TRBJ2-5	CATSRTSGTLGETQYF	TGTGCCACCAGCAGGACTAGCGGGACGTTGGGGGAGACCCAGTACTTC
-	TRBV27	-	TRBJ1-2	CASSPGGGMVGYTF	TGTGCCAGCAGCCCCGGGGGGGGCATGGTTGGCTACACCTTC
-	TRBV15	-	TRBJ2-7	CATSRDQQGLRYEQYF	TGTGCCACCAGCAGAGATCAACAGGGATTGAGGTACGAGCAGTACTTC
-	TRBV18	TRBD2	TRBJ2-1	CASSLSGRAGNEQFF	TGTGCCAGCTCACTTAGCGGGAGGGCCGGGAATGAGCAGTTCTTC
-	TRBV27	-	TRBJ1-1	CASSFTGGPEAFF	TGTGCCAGCAGTTTCACGGGGGGGCCTGAAGCTTTCTTT
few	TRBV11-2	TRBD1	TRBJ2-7	CASTQDRDYSYEQYF	TGTGCCAGCACCCAAGACAGGGATTATTCCTACGAGCAGTACTTC
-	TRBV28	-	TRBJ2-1	CASSLFRHEAYEQFF	TGTGCCAGCAGTTTATTCCGGCACGAGGCCTATGAGCAGTTCTTC
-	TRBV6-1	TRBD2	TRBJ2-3	CASSELAGSTDTQYF	TGTGCCAGCAGTGAATTAGCGGGGAGCACAGATACGCAGTATTTT
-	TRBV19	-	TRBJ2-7	CASSAGRSYEQYF	TGTGCCAGTAGCGCGGGTCGATCCTACGAGCAGTACTTC
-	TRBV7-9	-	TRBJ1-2	CASSHLSDSNYGYTF	TGTGCCAGCAGCCACCTGTCGGACAGTAACTATGGCTACACCTTC
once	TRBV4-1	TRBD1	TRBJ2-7	CASSQVGQETYEQYF	TGCGCCAGCAGCCAAGTGGGACAGGAGACCTACGAGCAGTACTTC
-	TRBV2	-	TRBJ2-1	CASNSGPNEQFF	TGTGCCAGCAACTCGGGTCCCAATGAGCAGTTCTTC
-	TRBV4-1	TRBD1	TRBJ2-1	CASSQFSIGTGEYNEQFF	TGCGCCAGCAGCCAATTCTCTATCGGGACAGGGGAGTACAATGAGCAGTTCTTC
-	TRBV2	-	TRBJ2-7	CASSEGRQYEQYF	TGTGCCAGCAGTGAAGGAAGACAGTACGAGCAGTACTTC
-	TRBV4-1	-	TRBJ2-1	CASSQEKSGNEQFF	TGCGCCAGCAGCCAAGAGAAGTCGGGGAATGAGCAGTTCTTC
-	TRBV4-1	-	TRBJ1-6	CASSQERGLPLHF	TGCGCCAGCAGCCAAGAAAGGGGATTACCCCTCCACTTT
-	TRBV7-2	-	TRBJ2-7	CASSLDGTFYEQYF	TGTGCCAGCAGCTTAGATGGGACATTTTACGAGCAGTACTTC
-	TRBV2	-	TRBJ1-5	CASRPSGEESNQPQHF	TGTGCCAGCAGGCCCTCGGGTGAGGAATCCAATCAGCCCCAGCATTTT
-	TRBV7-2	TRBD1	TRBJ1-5	CASSWTGTGNQPQHF	TGTGCCAGCAGCTGGACCGGGACAGGAAACCAGCCCCAGCATTTT
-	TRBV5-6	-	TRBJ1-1	CASSAGDTEAFF	TGTGCCAGCAGCGCGGGGGACACTGAAGCTTTCTTT
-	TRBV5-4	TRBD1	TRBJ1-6	CASSAGTGGNYSPLHF	TGTGCCAGCAGCGCTGGGACAGGGGGGAATTATTCACCCCTCCACTTT
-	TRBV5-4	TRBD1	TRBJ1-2	CASSLWARGQGYGYTF	TGTGCCAGCAGCTTGTGGGCCAGGGGGCAAGGCTATGGCTACACCTTC
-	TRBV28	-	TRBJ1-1	CASSGGSNTEAFF	TGTGCCAGCAGTGGGGGGTCGAACACTGAAGCTTTCTTT
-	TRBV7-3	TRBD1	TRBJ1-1	CASSSQGMNTEAFF	TGTGCCAGCAGCTCACAGGGGATGAACACTGAAGCTTTCTTT
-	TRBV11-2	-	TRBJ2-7	CASSLELGGGSYEQYF	TGTGCCAGCAGCTTAGAGCTAGGGGGGGGCTCCTACGAGCAGTACTTC
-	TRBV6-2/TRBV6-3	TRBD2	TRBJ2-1	CASSLTSGRARQFF	TGTGCCAGCAGCCTGACTAGCGGGAGGGCCCGGCAGTTCTTC
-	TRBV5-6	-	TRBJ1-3	CASSPEPNHSGNTIYF	TGTGCCAGCAGCCCCGAGCCGAACCACTCTGGAAACACCATATATTTT
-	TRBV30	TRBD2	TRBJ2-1	CAWSPPLGGRANEQFF	TGTGCCTGGAGCCCCCCATTGGGCGGGAGAGCAAATGAGCAGTTCTTC
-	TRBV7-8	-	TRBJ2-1	CASSLVLDGYNEQFF	TGTGCCAGCAGCTTAGTTCTAGACGGATACAATGAGCAGTTCTTC